This T cell receptor (beta chain) was captured by sequencing in a study of human T cells and chemical hapten exposure. The V gene lost 0 bases and the J gene lost 2 bases, with 14 bases spanning the gap. Germline CDR1 MNHEY, CDR2 SVGAGI. The CDR3 has 17 amino acids. Remarks on this clonotype: What it recognizes is unknown.

TCRdb used MiXCR to reprocess the RACE reads, holding one entry per CDR3 protein. The top ten clones hold less than 10% of a sample with around 340,000 distinct CDR3 sequences, around 7% of them seen once. Regarding the study as a whole: Significantly greater numbers of large CDR3 similarity clusters came from expanded TCRs than from controls.

Noted time point: patch test 1, 2 weeks after DPC sensitization. Treatment reported: therapeutic diphenylcyclopropenone sensitization with weekly scalp DPC. Investigators collected blood before applying each patch test. Total RNA was isolated from unfractionated whole blood. The sequence was obtained from a woman younger than 35 with alopecia areata. Some clones in this sample may be carry-over from other donors' samples. The input for sequencing was whole blood, taken in connection with sensitization to the hapten diphenylcyclopropenone (DPC). This chain connects TRBV6-5 to TRBJ2-1; D is possibly TRBD1 or TRBD2 (5 bases each). The CDR3 here is CASSYSPQGTAYNEQFF. CDR3 sequence (DNA): TGTGCCAGCAGTTACTCGCCGCAAGGGACGGCCTACAATGAGCAGTTCTTC.